These T cell receptor beta chains were read from a single sample in a study of patients and donors after allogeneic stem cell transplantation. TCRdb passed the RT-PCR reads through MiXCR, listing each CDR3 protein once. The table has 900,000 to 1,000,000 distinct CDR3 sequences, about a sixth seen once. Input material: blood, either unsorted or a sorted T cell fraction (not recorded which). Source of these receptors: a human donor who was either an allogeneic HSCT recipient or a stem cell or donor lymphocyte infusion donor (not recorded which). It is not recorded whose cells these are; they may come from a transplant donor. Both conserved end residues are part of each CDR3. Fields, in order: V gene, CDR3 length, D gene, J gene, clone size, CDR3 DNA, CDR3 protein. D genes are given only for firm matches. Size is stated for part of the rows, as once, few or many counts, or as a class when the clone is expanded.

V gene: TRBV12-3/TRBV12-4; CDR3 length: 16; D gene: TRBD2; J gene: TRBJ2-1; clone size: many; CDR3 DNA: TGTGCCAGCAGTCCGCAAGCGGGAGGGAGGTACAATGAGCAGTTCTTC; CDR3 protein: CASSPQAGGRYNEQFF
V gene: TRBV4-3; CDR3 length: 13; D gene: NA; J gene: TRBJ2-5; clone size: NA; CDR3 DNA: TGCGCCAGCAGCCAAGAGGTCCAAGAGACCCAGTACTTC; CDR3 protein: CASSQEVQETQYF
V gene: TRBV10-3; CDR3 length: 11; D gene: NA; J gene: TRBJ2-1; clone size: many; CDR3 DNA: TGTGCCATCAGTGAGGCTGGTGAGCAGTTCTTC; CDR3 protein: CAISEAGEQFF
V gene: TRBV10-3; CDR3 length: 18; D gene: TRBD1; J gene: TRBJ1-6; clone size: NA; CDR3 DNA: TGTGCCATCAGTTCCACCCAGGGAGGACAGGGGAATAATTCACCCCTCCACTTT; CDR3 protein: CAISSTQGGQGNNSPLHF
V gene: TRBV7-9; CDR3 length: 12; D gene: NA; J gene: TRBJ1-2; clone size: few; CDR3 DNA: TGTGCCAGCAGCCGGGCCGACTATGGCTACACCTTC; CDR3 protein: CASSRADYGYTF
V gene: TRBV20-1; CDR3 length: 12; D gene: NA; J gene: TRBJ1-1; clone size: few; CDR3 DNA: TGCAGTGCTAGAGGGATGAACACTGAAGCTTTCTTT; CDR3 protein: CSARGMNTEAFF
V gene: TRBV9; CDR3 length: 15; D gene: TRBD2; J gene: TRBJ2-1; clone size: few; CDR3 DNA: TGTGCCAGCAGCGGGGGACTAGCGGGATACAATGAGCAGTTCTTC; CDR3 protein: CASSGGLAGYNEQFF
V gene: TRBV20-1; CDR3 length: 16; D gene: TRBD2; J gene: TRBJ2-5; clone size: NA; CDR3 DNA: TGCAGTGCTAGGCGAAGCGGGAGGGCGCTCCAAGAGACCCAGTACTTC; CDR3 protein: CSARRSGRALQETQYF
V gene: TRBV4-1; CDR3 length: 16; D gene: TRBD2; J gene: TRBJ2-2; clone size: NA; CDR3 DNA: TGCGCCAGCAGCCCCCATGCGGGAGGGATCCCCGGGGAGCTGTTTTTT; CDR3 protein: CASSPHAGGIPGELFF
V gene: TRBV12-3/TRBV12-4; CDR3 length: 16; D gene: TRBD1; J gene: TRBJ2-3; clone size: NA; CDR3 DNA: TGTGCCAGCACCTCCTTCCCCGGGACAGTAAAAGATACGCAGTATTTT; CDR3 protein: CASTSFPGTVKDTQYF